The clone carrying this TCR beta chain has just a few counts. The data derive from a study of patients and donors after allogeneic stem cell transplantation. The germline CDR1 and CDR2 sequences are SQVTM and ANQGSEA. This CDR3 has 14 residues. V shed 4 bases and J shed 2 bases, with 11 bases lying between them. TCRdb called the RT-PCR reads again in MiXCR, with one record for every CDR3 protein. Among about a million distinct CDR3 sequences listed, approximately 18% were seen once. This chain links TRBV29-1 with TRBJ2-2; D remains ambiguous. Specimen: blood, either unsorted or a sorted T cell fraction (not recorded which). This receptor was obtained from a human donor who was either an allogeneic HSCT recipient or a stem cell or donor lymphocyte infusion donor (not recorded which). It is not recorded whose cells these are; they may come from a transplant donor. Written as DNA, the CDR3 is TGCAGCGTTGGAGGCAGGCCTAACACCGGGGAGCTGTTTTTT. Translation gives CSVGGRPNTGELFF.